The source of this T cell receptor (beta chain) is a study of control samples from healthy donors and cancer patients. This clone was seen a single time. Data came from immunoSEQ multiplex PCR; TCRdb stores just in-frame clones and leaves some out. There are 110,000 to 150,000 clones in the sample; less than 95% occur only once, and around 7.3% lies in the top ten. The sequenced sample consisted of blood. The source is a man aged 18 to 35 in good health.

The CDR3 loop reads CASSFHQLKGYTF. CDR3 DNA: TGTGCCAGCAGTTTCCACCAACTTAAGGGCTACACCTTC. The chain is built from TRBV27 and TRBJ1-2; D gene ambiguous. With 3 bases removed from V and 8 bases from J, the gap between germline ends came to 13 bases. The CDR3 loop spans 13 amino acids. CDR1 MNHEY and CDR2 SMNVEV come from the germline V gene (reference sequence).